A single sample gave rise to the 28 T cell receptor beta chains below, sequenced in a study of cytomegalovirus exposure and HLA in healthy donors. Primers included in the PCR were 60 Vbeta and 13 Jbeta primers. Sequencing used immunoSEQ multiplex PCR; TCRdb keeps in-frame clones, though not all of them. This sample contains some 110,000 clones. Specimen: PBMCs. These receptors were obtained from a man in his forties in good health and CMV-seropositive.

The V and J genes are TRBV7-2 and TRBJ2-2; TRBD1 aligns across 9 bases. V gave up 1 base and J gave up 5 bases; unmatched junction bases: 8. This CDR3 has 17 residues. Germline assignment: CDR1 SGHTA and CDR2 FQGNSA. The CDR3 DNA is TGTGCCAGCAGCTTAGTGTCCGGGACAGGGTGGACCGGGGAGCTGTTTTTT. Translated, it gives CASSLVSGTGWTGELFF. Full variable domain (outside the CDR3, taken from reference TRBV7-2 and TRBJ2-2): GAGVSQSPSNKVTEKGKDVELRCDPISGHTALYWYRQSLGQGLEFLIYFQGNSAPDKSGLPSDRFSAERTGGSVSTLTIQRTQQEDSAVYLCASSLVSGTGWTGELFFGEGSRLTVL.

Remarks on this clone: Other DNA sequences of this sample code for an identical CDR3. The V and J genes are TRBV19 and TRBJ2-3; TRBD2 matches at 10 bases. Germline V gene sequence: CDR1 LNHDA, CDR2 SQIVND (reference sequence). The CDR3 is made up of 15 amino acids. Germline trimming cut 3 bases from V and 1 base from J; bases unmatched to any gene: 1. The CDR3 region has the DNA TGTGCCAGTAGTATGGGGACTAGCGGCACAGATACGCAGTATTTT. Residues: CASSMGTSGTDTQYF.

Here the CDR3 reads CASSGRQNSYEQYF. The DNA for the CDR3 is TGTGCCAGCAGCGGTAGACAGAATTCCTACGAGCAGTACTTC. The V and J genes are TRBV9 and TRBJ2-7, with D possibly TRBD1 on 5 matching bases. Trimming pared 3 bases from V and 1 base from J, leaving 11 bases between. The CDR3 runs 14 residues. CDR1 is SGDLS, CDR2 YYNGEE, per germline.

CDR3 DNA: TGCGCCAGCAGCTTCTCGACTAGCGGGAGTGTAGATACGCAGTATTTT. It yields the protein CASSFSTSGSVDTQYF. The chain uses TRBV5-1 and TRBJ2-3, with 12 nucleotides matching TRBD2. The CDR3 is 16 residues long. Germline V gives CDR1 SGHRS, CDR2 YFSETQ. V shed 2 bases and J 5 bases; nucleotides not matched to a gene: 6.

The chain links TRBV5-1 to TRBJ2-7, with D tentatively TRBD2 (6 bases). Germline V CDR1 and CDR2: SGHRS, YFSETQ. This CDR3 contains 15 residues. Trimming removed 2 bases from V and 5 bases from J, with 17 bases in between. For the CDR3, the DNA is TGCGCCAGCAGCTTCGGGAGTCAATACCTTGACGAGCAGTACTTC. It encodes CASSFGSQYLDEQYF.

The gene calls are TRBV6-5 and TRBJ2-3; weak D call: TRBD1 (6 bases). Trimming left V 7 bases short and J 3 bases short, with 17 bases between. Germline V gene data show CDR1 as MNHEY and CDR2 as SVGAGI. The CDR3 sequence is 15 residues long. CDR3 in DNA: TGTGCCAGCACCACAGGGTTGGATGCAACAGATACGCAGTATTTT. It translates to CASTTGLDATDTQYF.

V and J are TRBV6-1 and TRBJ2-3; D unresolved. Trimming stripped 4 bases from V and 11 bases from J, with 16 bases between. The CDR3 has 13 amino acids. The germline gives CDR1 MNHNS, CDR2 SASEGT. The CDR3 region is CASSASVSFEQYF. The CDR3 DNA follows: TGTGCCAGCAGTGCATCGGTATCGTTCGAGCAGTATTTT.

The chain employs TRBV29-1 and TRBJ2-2, with a possible D match to TRBD1 (6 bases). CDR1 SQVTM and CDR2 ANQGSEA come from the germline V gene. The V end was cut by 6 bases, the J end by 4 bases, with 12 bases between. The CDR3 totals 13 residues. The CDR3 region is CSVPGGGTGELFF. The CDR3 DNA follows: TGCAGCGTACCTGGGGGCGGCACCGGGGAGCTGTTTTTT.

The genes are TRBV15 and TRBJ2-7, with D perhaps matching TRBD2 (6 bases). V gave up 1 base and J gave up 0 bases, with 13 bases separating them. The CDR3 consists of 16 residues. The germline V gene has CDR1 LNHNV and CDR2 YYDKDF (reference sequence). The CDR3 here is CATSRGRGTDSYEQYF. The CDR3 coding sequence is TGTGCCACCAGCAGAGGCCGCGGGACGGACTCCTACGAGCAGTACTTC.

The chain recombines TRBV5-1 with TRBJ2-1; maybe TRBD1 (6 bases). There are 15 residues in the CDR3. The germline V and J ends were trimmed by 4 bases and 5 bases, with 16 bases remaining between them. The germline CDR1 and CDR2 sequences are SGHRS and YFSETQ. The DNA for the CDR3 is TGCGCCAGCAGCCCGAGTAACCACAGGGACAATGAGCAGTTCTTC. It yields the protein CASSPSNHRDNEQFF.

The chain employs TRBV5-1 and TRBJ2-3; 8 bases agree with TRBD2. Germline V CDR1 and CDR2: SGHRS, YFSETQ. The J segment lost 0 bases and the V segment lost 3 bases, leaving 3 bases of the junction unmatched. CDR3 length: 15 residues. Here the CDR3 DNA reads TGCGCCAGCAGCTCATCTAGCGGGAGCACAGATACGCAGTATTTT. This gives the protein CASSSSSGSTDTQYF.

Notes on this clone: At one end, the junction sequence differs from germline, possibly due to a read error. The rearrangement uses TRBV19 and TRBJ2-7; 9 nucleotides line up with TRBD2. This CDR3 has 15 amino acids. Germline V gene data show CDR1 as LNHDA and CDR2 as SQIVND (reference sequence). Here the CDR3 reads CAGSTTGLATYEQYF. Here the CDR3 DNA reads TGTGCCGGTAGTACAACGGGACTAGCTACCTACGAGCAGTACTTC.

The CDR3: CASSQDRHTDTQYF. The CDR3 region has the DNA TGTGCCAGCAGCCAGGACAGGCACACAGATACGCAGTATTTT. V is TRBV9 and J is TRBJ2-3; 7 bases agree with TRBD1. This CDR3 comprises 14 residues. Germline assignment: CDR1 SGDLS and CDR2 YYNGEE. V lost 4 bases and J lost 2; bases outside the gene matches: 4.

The V and J genes are TRBV15 and TRBJ2-7; 7 bases map to TRBD1. CDR3 length equals 15 residues. J lost 2 bases, V lost 0 bases, and 4 bases had no gene match. The germline gives CDR1 LNHNV, CDR2 YYDKDF (reference sequence). CDR3 sequence: CATSRDQDRTYEQYF. CDR3 nucleotide sequence: TGTGCCACCAGCAGAGATCAGGACAGGACCTACGAGCAGTACTTC. The variable domain in full, completed from reference TRBV15 and TRBJ2-7, reads DAMVIQNPRYQVTQFGKPVTLSCSQTLNHNVMYWYQQKSSQAPKLLFHYYDKDFNNEADTPDNFQSRRPNTSFCFLDIRSPGLGDTAMYLCATSRDQDRTYEQYFGPGTRLTVT.

This sequence joins TRBV6-4 and TRBJ1-5; 11 bases line up with TRBD1. The junction had 16 bases not matched to a gene; V was cut back by 11 bases and J by 7 bases. CDR1 and CDR2 from the germline V gene are MRHNA and SNTAGT. The CDR3 is made up of 16 amino acids. In DNA form, the CDR3 reads TGTGCCGGCCGAGAAATACGGACAGGGGGCAGCCAGCCCCAGCATTTT. Translation: CAGREIRTGGSQPQHF.

V is TRBV4-1 and J is TRBJ1-1; 10 bases fit TRBD1. The length of the CDR3 is 15 residues. Germline values: CDR1 MGHRA, CDR2 YSYEKL. V dropped 1 base and J dropped 4; count of bases not matched to a gene: 3. The CDR3 DNA reads TGCGCCAGCAGCCAAGGGGACAGGGGCGGCACTGAAGCTTTCTTT. This encodes CASSQGDRGGTEAFF.

The CDR3 spells CASSPTDPGQGVWGTEAFF. CDR3 nucleotide sequence: TGCGCCAGCAGCCCTACCGACCCGGGACAGGGGGTATGGGGCACTGAAGCTTTCTTT. The chain is built from TRBV5-1 and TRBJ1-1, with 11 bases that match TRBD1. V shed 4 bases and J 4 bases; nucleotides not matched to a gene: 18. This CDR3 comprises 19 residues. CDR1 and CDR2 (germline): SGHRS, YFSETQ.

The gene calls are TRBV6-5 and TRBJ2-1, with 7 bases that match TRBD2. CDR3 length: 15 residues. The ends lost 3 bases at V and 8 bases at J; junction bases unmatched: 10. Looked up from germline, CDR1 is MNHEY and CDR2 is SVGAGI. The CDR3 loop is CASSYRREGRHEQFF. The CDR3 DNA follows: TGTGCCAGCAGTTATCGGAGGGAGGGCCGCCATGAGCAGTTCTTC.

The chain joins TRBV9 to TRBJ2-5; the match to TRBD2 covers 8 bases. This CDR3 is 16 amino acids long. Looked up from germline, CDR1 is SGDLS and CDR2 is YYNGEE. V shed 0 bases and J 5 bases; nucleotides not matched to a gene: 9. CDR3 DNA sequence: TGTGCCAGCAGCGTAGAGGCGGCGGGAGGATATGAGACCCAGTACTTC. Residues: CASSVEAAGGYETQYF.

This chain connects TRBV19 to TRBJ2-1, with 10 bases aligning to TRBD2. V gave up 1 base and J gave up 2 bases; unmatched junction bases: 2. This CDR3 has 16 residues. Germline CDR1 and CDR2: LNHDA and SQIVND (reference sequence). In DNA form, the CDR3 reads TGTGCCAGTAGTATAGGGACTAGCGGACCCTACAATGAGCAGTTCTTC. Its protein product is CASSIGTSGPYNEQFF. Together with reference TRBV19 and TRBJ2-1, the CDR3 gives the full variable domain: DGGITQSPKYLFRKEGQNVTLSCEQNLNHDAMYWYRQDPGQGLRLIYYSQIVNDFQKGDIAEGYSVSREKKESFPLTVTSAQKNPTAFYLCASSIGTSGPYNEQFFGPGTRLTVL.

The CDR3 DNA is TGTGCCAGCAGTGAAGAGGGAGCAGGGGCAAACATTCAGTACTTC. This sequence encodes CASSEEGAGANIQYF. The V call is TRBV6-1, the J call TRBJ2-4; a weak D match, TRBD1 (6 bases). CDR3 length equals 15 residues. CDR1 and CDR2 (germline): MNHNS, SASEGT. Between the trimmed V and J ends, which lost 1 base and 6 bases, there was a span of 13 bases.

This chain joins TRBV7-2 and TRBJ2-7; D might be TRBD1 (6 bases). This CDR3 is built from 13 residues. Germline CDR1 and CDR2: SGHTA and FQGNSA. The germline V and J ends were trimmed by 2 bases and 4 bases, with 9 bases remaining between them. CDR3 bases: TGTGCCAGCAGCTTATTACAGGGATACGAGCAGTACTTC. As protein: CASSLLQGYEQYF.

This chain uses TRBV11-2 with TRBJ2-7; TRBD1 is a possible D gene (5 bases). Germline V lookup: CDR1 SGHAT, CDR2 FQNNGV. V was shortened by 7 bases and J by 2 bases, with 15 bases between the two germline ends. The CDR3 totals 14 residues. CDR3 region: CASTISTGPYEQYF. For the CDR3, the DNA is TGTGCCAGCACAATATCAACAGGACCCTACGAGCAGTACTTC.

J is TRBJ1-1 and V is TRBV5-4; perhaps TRBD1 as D (6 bases). The V gene's germline CDR1 is SGHNT and CDR2 YYREEE (reference sequence). Trimming stripped 1 base from V and 2 bases from J, with 12 bases between. The CDR3 loop spans 15 amino acids. The CDR3 reads CASSLPLQGNTEAFF. The CDR3 DNA reads as TGTGCCAGCAGCTTGCCCCTACAGGGAAACACTGAAGCTTTCTTT. Variable domain in full (rest from reference TRBV5-4 and TRBJ1-1): ETGVTQSPTHLIKTRGQQVTLRCSSQSGHNTVSWYQQALGQGPQFIFQYYREEENGRGNFPPRFSGLQFPNYSSELNVNALELDDSALYLCASSLPLQGNTEAFFGQGTRLTVV.

J is TRBJ2-2 and V is TRBV6-5; 8 nucleotides align to TRBD1. J gave up 3 bases and V 8 bases, and 8 bases lay outside the gene matches. The CDR3 length is 15 residues. Germline V lookup: CDR1 MNHEY, CDR2 SVGAGI. As DNA, the CDR3 is TGTGCCAGCGCTCAGGGGGCTTTGGACACCGGGGAGCTGTTTTTT. This codes for CASAQGALDTGELFF.

The chain couples TRBV2 to TRBJ1-3; D is perhaps TRBD1 (5 bases). V was trimmed by 7 bases and J by 0 bases, leaving 13 bases between them. The CDR3 is made up of 15 amino acids. Germline-derived CDR1 and CDR2 are SNHLY and FYNNEI. CDR3 residues: CASTTRERSGNTIYF. The CDR3 DNA reads as TGTGCCAGCACTACCAGGGAACGCTCTGGAAACACCATATATTTT. Based on the CDR3 plus reference TRBV2 and TRBJ1-3, the full variable domain is EPEVTQTPSHQVTQMGQEVILRCVPISNHLYFYWYRQILGQKVEFLVSFYNNEISEKSEIFDDQFSVERPDGSNFTLKIRSTKLEDSAMYFCASTTRERSGNTIYFGEGSWLTVV.

This chain connects TRBV5-4 to TRBJ2-3; a possible D gene is TRBD1 (6 bases). Germline CDR1 and CDR2: SGHNT and YYREEE (reference sequence). V gave up 5 bases and J gave up 0 bases, with 10 bases separating them. The CDR3 consists of 14 residues. The CDR3, as DNA: TGTGCCAGCAGGTGGGACAAGAGCACAGATACGCAGTATTTT. It translates to CASRWDKSTDTQYF.

This rearrangement joins TRBV7-2 to TRBJ2-7, with D hard to call. Trimming left V 3 bases short and J 2 bases short, with 11 bases between. The length of the CDR3 is 14 residues. Germline V gives CDR1 SGHTA, CDR2 FQGNSA. Here the CDR3 DNA reads TGTGCCAGCAGCTTTGATCGCGGAGCCTACGAGCAGTACTTC. Protein sequence: CASSFDRGAYEQYF.